This T cell receptor beta chain was captured by sequencing in a study of blood T cell repertoires in COVID-19. Study-level background: Acute-phase and convalescent COVID-19 samples originated in the United States, Italy and Spain. In each case, the material was cDNA or gDNA derived from T cells, B-cell-depleted T cells, or PBMCs.

Per the authors' pipeline: The assay estimated nucleated cells by amplifying reference gene primers. Clones were sequenced by immunoSEQ multiplex PCR, and TCRdb holds only the in-frame ones, with some missing. V and J calls and clone size are copied from that table; D and trimming were computed from the DNA. The sample contains approximately 240,000 clones, 84% of which appear only once. In this sample, this clone turned up once. Germline CDR1 and CDR2: DFQATT and SNEGSKA (reference sequence). V was pared by 1 base and J by 7 bases, with 2 bases between. CDR3 size: 11 residues. Sequencing used peripheral blood. The rearrangement uses TRBV20-1 and TRBJ1-6; D remains ambiguous. The clonotype comes from a woman aged 80 or over with active or convalescent COVID-19. The CDR3 nucleotides read TGCAGTGCTAGAGCGAATTCACCCCTCCACTTT. It specifies CSARANSPLHF.